The rows below give T cell receptor beta chains drawn from one sample of a study of T-cell reconstitution after alpha-beta-depleted transplantation in children. TCRdb passed the PCR reads through MiXCR, listing each CDR3 protein once. This table has about 400,000 distinct CDR3 sequences, approximately 20% appearing once. This specimen was PBMCs from the stem cell graft donor, taken from the stem cell graft. The receptor set was obtained from a human donor who donated a stem cell graft to a child with acute myeloid leukemia. CDR3s include the opening cysteine and the closing phenylalanine or tryptophan. A D gene is named only where the DNA matches it firmly. Clone size, where shown, is once, few, many, or a class for clones that have expanded.

clone size,CDR3 length,J gene,D gene,V gene,CDR3 protein,CDR3 DNA
.,18,TRBJ2-1,.,TRBV4-1,CASSHLRPEASEYNEQFF,TGCGCCAGCAGCCACCTGCGTCCCGAGGCTAGCGAGTACAATGAGCAGTTCTTC
few,14,TRBJ1-1,.,TRBV6-5,CASSYQGKNTEAFF,TGTGCCAGCAGTTACCAGGGTAAAAACACTGAAGCTTTCTTT
.,15,TRBJ2-1,TRBD2,TRBV5-1,CASSLRAGGPNEQFF,TGCGCCAGCAGCTTGCGAGCGGGAGGGCCCAATGAGCAGTTCTTC
.,14,TRBJ2-7,TRBD2,TRBV20-1,CSARLAGGTYEQYF,TGCAGTGCGCGACTAGCGGGAGGGACCTACGAGCAGTACTTC
few,13,TRBJ1-4,TRBD1,TRBV29-1,CSGLQGGNEKLFF,TGCAGCGGCCTACAGGGGGGTAATGAAAAACTGTTTTTT
few,14,TRBJ2-7,TRBD1,TRBV7-3,CASIPDRVIYEQYF,TGTGCCAGCATCCCCGACAGGGTGATTTACGAGCAGTACTTC
few,15,TRBJ1-1,.,TRBV18,CASSPRTGEGTEAFF,TGTGCCAGCTCACCCCGGACCGGGGAGGGCACTGAAGCTTTCTTT
.,14,TRBJ1-1,.,TRBV11-2,CASNPRGALTEAFF,TGTGCCAGCAACCCTCGGGGGGCGCTGACTGAAGCTTTCTTT
few,15,TRBJ2-6,.,TRBV6-2/TRBV6-3,CASSYDNSGANVLTF,TGTGCCAGCAGTTACGACAACTCTGGGGCCAACGTCCTGACTTTC
.,15,TRBJ2-2,TRBD1,TRBV29-1,CSVGDRGPGAGELFF,TGCAGCGTGGGAGACAGGGGCCCCGGCGCCGGGGAGCTGTTTTTT
many,14,TRBJ2-3,.,TRBV10-3,CAISEKGSTDTQYF,TGTGCCATCAGTGAGAAAGGGTCGACAGATACGCAGTATTTT
few,17,TRBJ2-7,.,TRBV28,CASSLYGTSSAQWGQYF,TGTGCCAGCAGTTTATACGGGACTTCCTCTGCTCAATGGGGGCAGTACTTC
few,16,TRBJ2-7,TRBD2,TRBV10-2,CASSERSGGSSYEQYF,TGCGCCAGCAGTGAACGTAGCGGGGGGAGCTCCTACGAGCAGTACTTC
.,12,TRBJ2-7,.,TRBV2,CASNSYSYEQYF,TGTGCCAGCAACAGCTATTCCTACGAGCAGTACTTC
.,14,TRBJ1-1,TRBD1,TRBV27,CASSEQGGVGEAFF,TGTGCCAGCAGTGAGCAGGGGGGAGTGGGTGAAGCTTTCTTT
.,18,TRBJ2-1,TRBD2,TRBV20-1,CSARDRASGSLGSNEQFF,TGCAGTGCTAGAGATAGGGCTAGCGGGAGTCTCGGGTCCAATGAGCAGTTCTTC
few,12,TRBJ2-7,.,TRBV4-3,CASSQRGHEQYF,TGCGCCAGCAGCCAAAGGGGCCACGAGCAGTACTTC
.,15,TRBJ2-1,.,TRBV12-3/TRBV12-4,CASSPPSGVYNEQFF,TGTGCCAGCAGTCCCCCCAGCGGAGTTTACAATGAGCAGTTCTTC
.,14,TRBJ2-7,.,TRBV25-1,CASSEAGSDYEQYF,TGTGCCAGCAGTGAAGCCGGGTCGGACTACGAGCAGTACTTC
few,16,TRBJ1-2,.,TRBV15,CATSRDGGSSRWGYTF,TGTGCCACCAGCAGAGATGGCGGCAGTTCTAGGTGGGGCTACACCTTC
.,15,TRBJ2-7,TRBD1,TRBV28,CASSLGTGGPYEQYF,TGTGCCAGCAGTTTAGGGACAGGGGGCCCCTACGAGCAGTACTTC
few,13,TRBJ2-7,.,TRBV20-1,CSASRDRAYEQYF,TGCAGTGCTAGCCGGGACCGCGCCTACGAGCAGTACTTC
many,13,TRBJ2-7,.,TRBV12-3/TRBV12-4,CASSYTGPLEQYF,TGTGCCAGCAGTTATACAGGACCACTCGAGCAGTACTTC
few,12,TRBJ2-7,.,TRBV7-9,CASSQSGREQYF,TGTGCCAGCAGCCAGTCAGGGCGGGAGCAGTACTTC
.,18,TRBJ1-5,.,TRBV24-1,CATSDRDGGPGSNQPQHF,TGTGCCACCAGTGACCGTGACGGGGGGCCGGGTAGCAATCAGCCCCAGCATTTT
.,16,TRBJ2-7,.,TRBV7-2,CASSNLFEPSSYEQYF,TGTGCCAGCAGCAACCTTTTTGAACCCTCCTCCTACGAGCAGTACTTC
few,13,TRBJ2-1,TRBD1,TRBV29-1,CSVERQGAGEQFF,TGCAGCGTTGAAAGACAGGGGGCGGGTGAGCAGTTCTTC
.,15,TRBJ2-1,.,TRBV7-2,CASSLGQAGVNEQFF,TGTGCCAGCAGCTTAGGTCAGGCCGGGGTCAATGAGCAGTTCTTC
many,13,TRBJ2-3,.,TRBV12-3/TRBV12-4,CASSRGSTDTQYF,TGTGCCAGCTCAAGGGGGAGCACAGATACGCAGTATTTT
.,14,TRBJ2-7,.,TRBV7-9,CASSPEDSNDEQYF,TGTGCCAGCAGCCCAGAAGACAGTAACGACGAGCAGTACTTC
few,18,TRBJ2-3,.,TRBV28,CASSQSYGTLSSTDTQYF,TGTGCCAGCAGTCAATCCTACGGGACGCTCTCTAGCACAGATACGCAGTATTTT
few,16,TRBJ2-3,TRBD2,TRBV5-6,CASRLSGLDVADTQYF,TGTGCCAGCAGGTTGTCGGGACTAGATGTTGCAGATACGCAGTATTTT
few,16,TRBJ2-2,.,TRBV6-2/TRBV6-3,CASSYSGGPSTGELFF,TGTGCCAGCAGTTACTCGGGGGGCCCTAGCACCGGGGAGCTGTTTTTT
.,15,TRBJ2-7,.,TRBV18,CASSPPYGGRYEQYF,TGTGCCAGCTCACCACCGTATGGGGGTCGGTACGAGCAGTACTTC
.,10,TRBJ2-7,.,TRBV12-3/TRBV12-4,CASSLDEQYF,TGTGCCAGCAGTTTAGACGAGCAGTACTTC
many,12,TRBJ2-1,.,TRBV25-1,CASSEYPDEQFF,TGTGCCAGCAGTGAATATCCGGATGAGCAGTTCTTC
few,14,TRBJ2-3,.,TRBV12-3/TRBV12-4,CASSREASTDTQYF,TGTGCCAGCAGCAGGGAAGCTAGCACAGATACGCAGTATTTT
once,16,TRBJ2-6,TRBD1,TRBV2,CASSQSTGPGANVLTF,TGTGCCAGCAGCCAATCGACAGGGCCGGGGGCCAACGTCCTGACTTTC
.,12,TRBJ2-7,.,TRBV20-1,CSAGDSTYEQYF,TGCAGTGCTGGGGACTCTACCTACGAGCAGTACTTC
few,13,TRBJ2-7,.,TRBV7-2,CASSSRALYEQYF,TGTGCCAGCAGCTCTAGGGCCCTATACGAGCAGTACTTC
.,17,TRBJ2-2,TRBD1,TRBV24-1,CATSAAPGQGASGELFF,TGTGCCACCAGTGCCGCACCGGGACAGGGGGCGAGCGGGGAGCTGTTTTTT
.,14,TRBJ2-1,TRBD2,TRBV20-1,CSATEREIMHEQFF,TGCAGTGCTACCGAGCGGGAGATTATGCATGAGCAGTTCTTC
few,18,TRBJ2-7,TRBD2,TRBV12-3/TRBV12-4,CASSLEVLAGGFSYEQYF,TGTGCCAGCAGTTTAGAGGTACTAGCGGGAGGTTTTTCCTACGAGCAGTACTTC
few,14,TRBJ1-1,.,TRBV5-1,CASRLLRGNTEAFF,TGCGCCAGCAGATTACTCAGGGGTAACACTGAAGCTTTCTTT
few,15,TRBJ2-5,TRBD1,TRBV4-1,CASSHPGQGGETQYF,TGCGCCAGCAGCCACCCAGGACAGGGGGGAGAGACCCAGTACTTC
few,14,TRBJ2-3,.,TRBV27,CASNRAPFTDTQYF,TGTGCCAGCAATAGGGCCCCCTTCACAGATACGCAGTATTTT
few,14,TRBJ2-7,.,TRBV4-1,CASSHRQPTYEQYF,TGCGCCAGCAGCCACCGACAGCCTACCTACGAGCAGTACTTC
.,14,TRBJ2-1,TRBD2,TRBV28,CASSLAVSGIEQFF,TGTGCCAGCAGTTTGGCGGTTAGCGGGATTGAGCAGTTCTTC
many,13,TRBJ1-5,TRBD1,TRBV29-1,CSVRGQGNQPQHF,TGCAGCGTTCGGGGACAGGGGAATCAGCCCCAGCATTTT
many,12,TRBJ2-7,.,TRBV20-1,CSACRSSYEQYF,TGCAGTGCTTGCAGGAGCTCCTACGAGCAGTACTTC
few,18,TRBJ2-3,TRBD2,TRBV30,CAWSVAGLAGLRTDTQYF,TGTGCCTGGAGTGTAGCAGGGCTAGCGGGTCTACGCACAGATACGCAGTATTTT
.,13,TRBJ2-5,.,TRBV6-5,CASSWATKETQYF,TGTGCCAGCAGTTGGGCGACTAAAGAGACCCAGTACTTC
few,17,TRBJ2-3,TRBD2,TRBV4-1,CASSQEGSGTNTDTQYF,TGCGCCAGCAGCCAAGAAGGTAGCGGGACTAACACAGATACGCAGTATTTT
few,16,TRBJ2-1,TRBD2,TRBV28,CASTLGAGGPRGEQFF,TGTGCCAGCACCCTGGGAGCGGGAGGGCCGAGAGGTGAGCAGTTCTTC
.,13,TRBJ1-1,.,TRBV10-3,CAISDGGTTEAFF,TGTGCCATCAGTGACGGGGGAACAACTGAAGCTTTCTTT